This T cell receptor (beta chain) emerged from a study of tumor and adjacent non-tumor tissue in lung cancer. A modified ARM-PCR protocol with three rounds of nested PCR amplified TCRbeta. TCRdb ran MiXCR on the multiplex PCR reads and lists one entry per CDR3 protein. The sample yields tens of thousands of distinct CDR3 sequences, 60% to 85% seen once. Germline V gene sequence: CDR1 MNHNY, CDR2 SVGAGI (reference sequence). CDR3 length: 17 amino acids. RNA was extracted from bulk tissue without any cell sorting. As to this clonotype: One end of the junction is discordant with germline, which a read error may explain.

The rearrangement links TRBV6-6 to TRBJ1-5; D may be TRBD1 (5 bases). This sequence was found in a woman between 45 and 60 years old with non-small cell lung cancer. Sequenced sample: lung tumor tissue. The CDR3 spells CASNYSLRGGKGLTQHF. The CDR3 region has the DNA TGTGCCAGCAATTACTCGCTGAGGGGTGGGAAGGGTTTGACCCAGCATTTT.